This TCR beta chain was captured in a study of T-cell reconstitution after alpha-beta-depleted transplantation in children (dated by TCRdb to between 2015 and 2016). Context from the whole study: The study quantitatively tracked T-cell immune reconstitution after TCRalphabeta/CD19-depleted allogeneic hematopoietic cell transplantation in children using TCR repertoire profiling. What the research found in general, with its limitations: The frequencies of hyperexpanded clones fell over the following months, and after one year, T-cell counts and TCRbeta diversity were mostly attributed to newly produced T cells. The high TCRbeta diversity at day 60 in some patients was ascribed to recipient T cells and intrathymic progenitors that had survived conditioning. About two months after transplant, the apparently early recovery of alphabetaT-cell counts reportedly depended on just several hundred clones that had expanded rapidly and came from non-depleted graft cells.

On this clonotype itself: Its cognate antigen has yet to be identified. Base qualities are not recorded, but no much larger clone differs from it by a single base.

Interpreted using the paper, the treatment or condition label stands for: allogeneic hematopoietic cell transplantation with graft depleted of TCRalphabeta T cells and CD19 B cells. The children who served as transplant recipients had been given grafts of TCRalphabeta/CD19-depleted allogeneic hematopoietic cells. The CDR3 spans 16 residues, from the cysteine through the phenylalanine. Only the CDR3 portion is preserved as DNA: 48 bases, with reading frame beginning at the first base. The germline V gene supplies CDR1 SGHRS and CDR2 YFSETQ. Cut back by 4 bases and 0 bases, the V and J ends lie 14 bases apart. The receptor library was made with PCR. The sequencer listed for this sample is Illumina HiSeq 2500. TCR library preparation used molecular barcoding, with unique molecular identifiers applied to normalize quantification of the TCRbeta repertoire. TCRdb reworked the public reads: Q25 trimming with fastp, MiXCR clone assembly, productive beta chains retained. All rows with the same CDR3 protein become a single entry with the most common DNA and genes. The sample includes about 980,000 distinct CDR3 sequences, with roughly 29% observed a single time. The top ten constitute about 28% of the sample.

This chain is built from TRBV5-1 and TRBJ2-1, and the D gene may be TRBD1, 5 bases matching. This clonotype was obtained from a boy under two years old who had a stem cell transplant for SCID, so the T cells may come from the graft donor. Sample: PBMCs, mostly from graft donor cells, taken 360 days after TCRalphabeta/CD19-depleted stem cell transplant. CDR3 loop: CASSLLQGYSYNEQFF. The base sequence is TGCGCCAGCAGCCTACTTCAGGGATACTCCTACAATGAGCAGTTCTTC.